The source of this TCR beta chain is a study of CD8+CD57+ T cells in acquired aplastic anemia (dated by TCRdb to 2016 to 2018). Notes on the research overall: A mean of around 3.2 ug of DNA, ranging from roughly 0.18 to 30 ug, was extracted from sorted CD4+ and CD8+ cells. A CD8+CD57+ expansion meant a frequency higher than the mean frequency seen in healthy subjects.

This clonotype was counted between two and nine times. The antigen it recognizes is unknown. Base qualities are not recorded, but no much larger clone differs from it by a single base. Inclusive of the bounding cysteine and phenylalanine, the CDR3 is 16 residues long. Of all the DNA, just the CDR3 is kept, 48 bases in frame from base 1. The germline V gene specifies SGHVT as CDR1 and SQSDAQ as CDR2. Trimming removed 8 bases from V and 3 bases from J, leaving 17 bases between the germline ends. Broader findings and caveats from the paper: Although under 35 CD8+ CDR3 sequences were shared by patients and controls, these sequences appeared highly expressed in patients and within the immunodominant clones of patients. CD8+ Simpson's diversity did not differ significantly between patients and healthy controls (P=0.060).

Genomic DNA was used as template for profiling of TCR beta VDJ combinations and CDR3 sequences. An Illumina HiSeq 2000 was used for TCR repertoire sequencing. As for the original processing: TRBV/TRBJ rearrangement plots, CDR3 size and DJ length profiles, and Simpson's diversity index were used to evaluate the repertoires. Whichever DNA sequence was most abundant in the deep sequencing data was defined as the immunodominant clone. CDR3 amino acid sequences were checked for sharing across subjects and were also compared against the VDJdb database and published repertoires. TCRdb itself trimmed the public reads at Q25 with fastp, ran MiXCR and retained productive beta chains. Rows are combined by CDR3 protein, so each entry shows the most common genes and DNA. The V and J calls were not made by the authors but by TCRdb's processing. The sample profile shows approximately 180,000 distinct CDR3 sequences; roughly 43% of them were found once. More than 1% of the sample comes from the top ten.

The patients picked for sequencing were ones in whom flow cytometry had shown an expansion of CD8+CD57+ cells. All patients had severe acquired aplastic anemia diagnosed by International Study of Aplastic Anemia and Agranulocytosis and Camitta criteria. Patients had received no therapy at the time of blood sampling. In the study, sorted CD4+ and CD8+ blood T cells from patients with severe aplastic anemia and from healthy subjects underwent deep sequencing of TCR repertoires. In the USA, patient enrollment took place under clinicaltrials.gov protocols 00001620, 01623167, 00001397, 00071045, 00081523 and 00961064. Ficoll-Paque density gradient centrifugation was used to isolate peripheral blood mononuclear cells. CD4+ and CD8+ T cells were sorted by FACS or magnetic beads before DNA extraction.

This clonotype was obtained from a human donor with aplastic anemia. The sequencing input was sorted CD4+, CD8+, or CD8+CD57+ T cells (not recorded which) from PBMCs. The chain employs TRBV7-4 and TRBJ2-6; the D gene is unclear. The CDR3 protein sequence reads: CASSPNGRDGANVLTF. The DNA sequence follows: TGTGCCAGCTCACCAAACGGGCGTGATGGGGCCAACGTCCTGACTTTC.